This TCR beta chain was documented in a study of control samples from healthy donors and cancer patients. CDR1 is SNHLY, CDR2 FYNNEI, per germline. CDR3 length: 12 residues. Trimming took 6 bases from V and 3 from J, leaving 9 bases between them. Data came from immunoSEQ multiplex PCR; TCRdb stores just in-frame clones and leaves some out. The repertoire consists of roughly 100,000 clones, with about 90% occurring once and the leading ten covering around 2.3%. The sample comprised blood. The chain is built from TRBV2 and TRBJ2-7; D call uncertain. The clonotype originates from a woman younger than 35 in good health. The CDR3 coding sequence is TGTGCCAGCAGCCTCGTTGTCTACGAGCAGTACTTC. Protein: CASSLVVYEQYF.